These 8 T cell receptor beta chains originate from one sample sequenced in a study of blood T cell repertoires in COVID-19. Assay used: immunoSEQ multiplex PCR; TCRdb lists only in-frame clones, some missing. The sample has a few hundred thousand clones, over 80% seen once. Material: peripheral blood. The receptors stem from a woman aged 50 to 60 with active or convalescent COVID-19.

The rearrangement uses TRBV19 and TRBJ1-4; maybe TRBD1 (5 bases). The germline gives CDR1 LNHDA, CDR2 SQIVND (reference sequence). This CDR3 has 15 amino acids. V dropped 6 bases and J dropped 4 bases, with 15 bases sitting between them. The CDR3 nucleotides are TGTGCCAGTAGGAAATGGGGGGACCTTAATGAAAAACTGTTTTTT. Protein product: CASRKWGDLNEKLFF.

This rearrangement joins TRBV28 to TRBJ1-1; a weak D match, TRBD1 (5 bases). This CDR3 region has 17 residues. CDR1 MDHEN and CDR2 SYDVKM come from the germline V gene. V was trimmed by 3 bases and J by 1 base, leaving 18 bases between them. The CDR3 region has the DNA TGTGCCAGCAGTTTCCGGCGGGGGTTTCAGGCGAACACTGAAGCTTTCTTT. As protein: CASSFRRGFQANTEAFF.

The chain employs TRBV25-1 and TRBJ1-1; D is perhaps TRBD1 (6 bases). The CDR3 contains 13 residues. The germline gives CDR1 MGHDK, CDR2 SYGVNS. V lost 3 bases to trimming and J lost 10 bases, with 15 bases between them. The DNA of the CDR3 is TGTGCCAGCAGTGAGGCGGACAGAATGGGAGCTTTCTTT. It is translated as CASSEADRMGAFF. The variable domain in full, with the rest retrieved from reference TRBV25-1 and TRBJ1-1, is EADIYQTPRYLVIGTGKKITLECSQTMGHDKMYWYQQDPGMELHLIHYSYGVNSTEKGDLSSESTVSRIRTEHFPLTLESARPSHTSQYLCASSEADRMGAFFGQGTRLTVV.

This chain connects TRBV5-4 to TRBJ1-4, with unresolved D. The CDR3 extends over 14 amino acids. Germline CDR1 reads SGHNT; CDR2 reads YYREEE (reference sequence). The V end lost 4 bases, the J end lost 2 bases, and 9 bases lay between the germline ends. CDR3 in amino acids: CASSNRSTNEKLFF. The CDR3 DNA follows: TGTGCCAGCAGCAATAGATCTACTAATGAAAAACTGTTTTTT.

V is TRBV7-8 and J is TRBJ1-3, with D unresolved. There are 16 residues in the CDR3. Germline-derived CDR1 and CDR2 are SGHVS and FQNEAQ. Between the trimmed V and J ends, which lost 2 bases and 0 bases, there was a span of 11 bases. Here the CDR3 DNA reads TGTGCCAGCAGCTTACGTGGTAGAGACTCTGGAAACACCATATATTTT. This sequence encodes CASSLRGRDSGNTIYF.

The chain couples TRBV10-2 to TRBJ1-1; D unresolved. Germline V gives CDR1 WSHSY, CDR2 SAAADI. Trimming shortened V by 5 bases and J by 5 bases, and 9 bases separated the two germline ends. This CDR3 contains 12 residues. CDR3: CASSPGDTEAFF. The CDR3 nucleotides read TGCGCCAGCAGTCCCGGGGATACTGAAGCTTTCTTT.

The chain recombines TRBV28 with TRBJ2-1, with a possible D match to TRBD1 (6 bases). The germline V gene encodes CDR1 MDHEN and CDR2 SYDVKM. With 2 bases removed from V and 8 bases from J, the gap between germline ends came to 16 bases. The CDR3 covers 15 residues. CDR3 coding DNA: TGTGCCAGCAGTTTAGGGGCAGGGGTAAGCGATGAGCAGTTCTTC. It translates to CASSLGAGVSDEQFF.

This clone was recorded many times. The chain links TRBV12-2 to TRBJ2-3; TRBD2, the D gene given by the table, was not confirmed from the DNA. TRBV12-2 is deemed a pseudogene. The CDR3 totals 19 residues. The CDR3 DNA follows: TGTGCAAGTCGCTTAGGGGCAATAGGTTCCAGGAGGCTCCCAGATACGCAGTATTTT. Its protein is CASRLGAIGSRRLPDTQYF.